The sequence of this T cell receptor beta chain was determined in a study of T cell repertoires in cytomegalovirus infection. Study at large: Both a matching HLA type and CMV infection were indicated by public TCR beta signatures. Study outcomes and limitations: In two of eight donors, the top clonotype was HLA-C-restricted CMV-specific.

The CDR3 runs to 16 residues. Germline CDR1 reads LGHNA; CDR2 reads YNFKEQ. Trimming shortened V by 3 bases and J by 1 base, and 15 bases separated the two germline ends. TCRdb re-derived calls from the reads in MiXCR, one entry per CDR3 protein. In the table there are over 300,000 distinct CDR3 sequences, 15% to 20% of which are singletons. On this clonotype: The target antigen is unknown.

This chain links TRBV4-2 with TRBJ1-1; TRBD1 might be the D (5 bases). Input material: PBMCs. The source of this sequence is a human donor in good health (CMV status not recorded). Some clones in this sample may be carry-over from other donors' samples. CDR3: CASSHGSTGTNTEAFF. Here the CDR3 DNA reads TGTGCCAGCAGCCACGGCAGTACCGGGACGAACACTGAAGCTTTCTTT.